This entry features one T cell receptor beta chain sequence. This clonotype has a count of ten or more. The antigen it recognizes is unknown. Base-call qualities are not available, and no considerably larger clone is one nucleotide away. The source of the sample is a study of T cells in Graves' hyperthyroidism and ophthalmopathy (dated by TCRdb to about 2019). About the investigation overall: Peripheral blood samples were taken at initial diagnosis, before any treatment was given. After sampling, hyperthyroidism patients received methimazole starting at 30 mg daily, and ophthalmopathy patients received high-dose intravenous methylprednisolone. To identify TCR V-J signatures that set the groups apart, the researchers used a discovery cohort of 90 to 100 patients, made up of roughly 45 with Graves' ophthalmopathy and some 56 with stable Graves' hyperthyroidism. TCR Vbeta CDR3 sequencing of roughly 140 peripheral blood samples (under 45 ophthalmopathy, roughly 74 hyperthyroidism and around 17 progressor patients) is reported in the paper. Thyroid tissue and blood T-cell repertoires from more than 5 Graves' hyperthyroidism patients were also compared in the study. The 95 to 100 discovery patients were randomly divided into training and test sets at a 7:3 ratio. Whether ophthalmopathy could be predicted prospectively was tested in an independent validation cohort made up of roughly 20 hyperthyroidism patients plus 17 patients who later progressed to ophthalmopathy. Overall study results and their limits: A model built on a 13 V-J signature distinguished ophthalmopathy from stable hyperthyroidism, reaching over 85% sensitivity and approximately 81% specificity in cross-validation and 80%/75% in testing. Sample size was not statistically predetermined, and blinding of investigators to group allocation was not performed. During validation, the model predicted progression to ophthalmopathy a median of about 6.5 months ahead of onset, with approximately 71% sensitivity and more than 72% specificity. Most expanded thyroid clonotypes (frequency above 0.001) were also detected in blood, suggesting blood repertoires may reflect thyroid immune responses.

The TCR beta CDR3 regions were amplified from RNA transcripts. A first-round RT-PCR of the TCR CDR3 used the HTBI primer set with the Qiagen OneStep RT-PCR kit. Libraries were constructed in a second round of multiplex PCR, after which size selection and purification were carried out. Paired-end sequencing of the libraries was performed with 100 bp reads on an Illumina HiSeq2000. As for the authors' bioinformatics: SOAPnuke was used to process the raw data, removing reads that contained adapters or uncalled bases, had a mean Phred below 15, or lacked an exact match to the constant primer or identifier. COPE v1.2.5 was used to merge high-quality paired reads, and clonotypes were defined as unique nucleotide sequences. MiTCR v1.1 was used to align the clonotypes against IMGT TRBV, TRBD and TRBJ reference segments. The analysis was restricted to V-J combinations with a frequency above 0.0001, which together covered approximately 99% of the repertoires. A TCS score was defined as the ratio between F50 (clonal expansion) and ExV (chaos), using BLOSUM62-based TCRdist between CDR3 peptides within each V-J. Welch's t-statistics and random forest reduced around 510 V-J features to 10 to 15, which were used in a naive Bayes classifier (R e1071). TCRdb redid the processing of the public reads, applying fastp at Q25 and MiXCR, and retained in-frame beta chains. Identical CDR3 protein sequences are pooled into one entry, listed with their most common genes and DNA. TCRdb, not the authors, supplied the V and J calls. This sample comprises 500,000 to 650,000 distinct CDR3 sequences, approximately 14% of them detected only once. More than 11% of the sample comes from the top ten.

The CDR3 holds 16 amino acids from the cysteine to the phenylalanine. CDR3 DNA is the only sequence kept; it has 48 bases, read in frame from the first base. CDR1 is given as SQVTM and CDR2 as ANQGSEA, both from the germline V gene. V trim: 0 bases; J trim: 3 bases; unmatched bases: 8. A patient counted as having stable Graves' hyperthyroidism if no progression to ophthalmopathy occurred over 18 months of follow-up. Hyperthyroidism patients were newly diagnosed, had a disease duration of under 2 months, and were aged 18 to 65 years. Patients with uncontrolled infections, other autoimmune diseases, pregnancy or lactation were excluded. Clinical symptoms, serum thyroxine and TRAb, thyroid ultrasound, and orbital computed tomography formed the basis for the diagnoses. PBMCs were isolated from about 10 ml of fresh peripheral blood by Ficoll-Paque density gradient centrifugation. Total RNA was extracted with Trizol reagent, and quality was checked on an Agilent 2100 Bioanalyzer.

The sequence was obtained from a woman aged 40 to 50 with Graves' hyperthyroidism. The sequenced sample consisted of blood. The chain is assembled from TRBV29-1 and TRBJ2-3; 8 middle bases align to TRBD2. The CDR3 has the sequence CSVEDWAGGLTDTQYF. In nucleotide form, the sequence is TGCAGCGTTGAAGATTGGGCGGGAGGTCTGACAGATACGCAGTATTTT.